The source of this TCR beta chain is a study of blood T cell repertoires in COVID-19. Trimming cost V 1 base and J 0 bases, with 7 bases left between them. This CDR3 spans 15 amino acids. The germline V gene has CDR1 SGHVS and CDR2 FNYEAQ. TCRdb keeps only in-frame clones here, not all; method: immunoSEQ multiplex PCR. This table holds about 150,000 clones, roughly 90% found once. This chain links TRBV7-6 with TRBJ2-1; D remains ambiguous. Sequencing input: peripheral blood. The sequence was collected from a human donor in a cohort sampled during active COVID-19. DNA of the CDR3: TGTGCCAGCAGCTTAGATCGGAGCTCCTACAATGAGCAGTTCTTC. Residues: CASSLDRSSYNEQFF.